Sequencing of this TCR beta chain was carried out in a study of cytomegalovirus exposure and HLA in healthy donors. PCR primers comprised 60 Vbeta and 13 Jbeta primers. The method was immunoSEQ multiplex PCR; TCRdb's version includes in-frame clones alone and lacks a portion of them. Of 110,000 or so clones in the sample, 77% were seen once. Germline V CDR1 and CDR2: SGHTA, FQGNSA. J gave up 13 bases and V 3 bases, and 7 bases lay outside the gene matches. The CDR3 is made up of 12 amino acids. The chain is built from TRBV7-2 and TRBJ2-5, with TRBD1 matching 8 bases. The clonotype originates from a man in his forties in good health and CMV-seropositive. Sequenced: PBMCs. The CDR3 loop reads CASSLTGARLYF. The CDR3 coding sequence is TGTGCCAGCAGCTTGACAGGGGCCCGACTGTACTTC.